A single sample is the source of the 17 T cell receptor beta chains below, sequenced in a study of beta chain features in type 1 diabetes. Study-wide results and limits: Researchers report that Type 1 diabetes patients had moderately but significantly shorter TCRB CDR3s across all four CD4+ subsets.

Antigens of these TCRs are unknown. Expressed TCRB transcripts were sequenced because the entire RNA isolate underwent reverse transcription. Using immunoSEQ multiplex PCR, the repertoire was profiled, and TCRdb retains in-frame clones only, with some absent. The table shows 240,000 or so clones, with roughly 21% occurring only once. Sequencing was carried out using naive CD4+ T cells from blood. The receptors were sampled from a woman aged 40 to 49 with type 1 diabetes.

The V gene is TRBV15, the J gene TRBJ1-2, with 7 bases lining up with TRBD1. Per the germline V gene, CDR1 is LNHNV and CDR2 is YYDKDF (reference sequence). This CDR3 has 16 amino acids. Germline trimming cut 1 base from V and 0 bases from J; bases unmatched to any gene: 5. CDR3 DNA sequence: TGTGCCACCAGCAGAGCGCCCGGGACAGCTAACTATGGCTACACCTTC. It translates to CATSRAPGTANYGYTF.

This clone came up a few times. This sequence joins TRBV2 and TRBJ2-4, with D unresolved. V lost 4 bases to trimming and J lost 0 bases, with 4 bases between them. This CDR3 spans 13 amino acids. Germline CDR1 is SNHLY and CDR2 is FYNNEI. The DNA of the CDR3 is TGTGCCAGCAGTGTCTTAGCCAAAAACATTCAGTACTTC. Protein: CASSVLAKNIQYF.

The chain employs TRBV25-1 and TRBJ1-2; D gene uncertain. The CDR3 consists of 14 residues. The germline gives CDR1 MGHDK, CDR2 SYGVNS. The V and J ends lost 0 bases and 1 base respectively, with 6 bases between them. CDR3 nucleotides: TGTGCCAGCAGTGAATATCCAGATAACTATGGCTACACCTTC. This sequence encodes CASSEYPDNYGYTF.

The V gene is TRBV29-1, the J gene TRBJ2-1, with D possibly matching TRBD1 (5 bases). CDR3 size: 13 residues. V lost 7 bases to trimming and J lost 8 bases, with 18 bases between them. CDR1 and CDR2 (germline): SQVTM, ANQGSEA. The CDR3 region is CSATNSGIDEQFF. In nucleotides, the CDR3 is TGCAGCGCCACGAATTCAGGGATCGATGAGCAGTTCTTC.

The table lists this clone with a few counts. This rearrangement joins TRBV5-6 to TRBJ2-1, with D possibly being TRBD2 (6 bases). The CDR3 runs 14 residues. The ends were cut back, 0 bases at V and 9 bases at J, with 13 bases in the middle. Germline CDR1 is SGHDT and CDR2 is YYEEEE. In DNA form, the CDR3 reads TGTGCCAGCAGCTTGGAAGGAGGAGCGGGTGAGCAGTTCTTC. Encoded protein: CASSLEGGAGEQFF.

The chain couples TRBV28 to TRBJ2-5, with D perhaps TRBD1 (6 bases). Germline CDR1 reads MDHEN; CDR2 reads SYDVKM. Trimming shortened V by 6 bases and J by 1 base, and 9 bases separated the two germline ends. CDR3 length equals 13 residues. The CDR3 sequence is CASRGTIQETQYF. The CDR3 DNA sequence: TGTGCCAGCAGGGGGACAATCCAAGAGACCCAGTACTTC.

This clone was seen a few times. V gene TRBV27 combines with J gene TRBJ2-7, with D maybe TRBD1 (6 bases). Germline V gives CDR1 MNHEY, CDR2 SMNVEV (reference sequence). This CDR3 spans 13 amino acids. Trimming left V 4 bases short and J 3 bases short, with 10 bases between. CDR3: CASSSNRVYEQYF. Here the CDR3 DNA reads TGTGCCAGCAGTTCGAACAGGGTCTACGAGCAGTACTTC.

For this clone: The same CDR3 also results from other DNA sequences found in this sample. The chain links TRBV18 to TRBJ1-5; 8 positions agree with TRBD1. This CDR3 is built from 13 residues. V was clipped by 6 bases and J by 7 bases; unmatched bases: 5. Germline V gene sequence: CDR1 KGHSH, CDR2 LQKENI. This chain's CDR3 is CASSPDRDQPQHF. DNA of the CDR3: TGTGCCAGCTCTCCGGACAGGGACCAGCCCCAGCATTTT.

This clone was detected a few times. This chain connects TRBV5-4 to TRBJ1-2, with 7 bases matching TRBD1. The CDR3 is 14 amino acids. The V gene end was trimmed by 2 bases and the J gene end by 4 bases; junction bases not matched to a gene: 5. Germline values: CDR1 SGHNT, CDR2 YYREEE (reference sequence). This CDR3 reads CASSFAGGSYGYTF. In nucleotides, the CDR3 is TGTGCCAGCAGCTTCGCAGGGGGTTCCTATGGCTACACCTTC.

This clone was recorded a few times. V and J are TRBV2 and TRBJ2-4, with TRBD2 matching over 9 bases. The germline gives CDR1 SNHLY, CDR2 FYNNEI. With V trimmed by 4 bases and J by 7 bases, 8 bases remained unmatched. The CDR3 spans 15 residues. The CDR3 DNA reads TGTGCCAGCAGTGGATTAGCGGGAGACTCGAACATTCAGTACTTC. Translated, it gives CASSGLAGDSNIQYF.

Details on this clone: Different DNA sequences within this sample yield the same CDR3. The chain's CDR3 is CASSLAGSGNTIYF. CDR3 nucleotides: TGTGCCAGCAGCTTGGCTGGCTCTGGAAACACCATATATTTT. The rearrangement links TRBV7-9 to TRBJ1-3; D is uncertain. The V gene lost 3 bases and the J gene lost 0 bases, with 6 bases spanning the gap. In germline, CDR1 is SEHNR, CDR2 FQNEAQ (reference sequence). CDR3 length equals 14 residues.

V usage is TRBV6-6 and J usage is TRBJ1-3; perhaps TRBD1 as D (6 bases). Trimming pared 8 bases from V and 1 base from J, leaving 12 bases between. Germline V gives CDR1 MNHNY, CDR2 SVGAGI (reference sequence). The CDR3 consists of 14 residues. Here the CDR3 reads CASAKGGSGNTIYF. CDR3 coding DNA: TGTGCCAGCGCGAAAGGGGGATCTGGAAACACCATATATTTT.

The CDR3 spells CASSVWVTGEQFF. The CDR3 DNA reads as TGTGCCAGCAGCGTATGGGTGACAGGTGAGCAGTTCTTC. This chain uses TRBV9 with TRBJ2-1, with D tentatively TRBD1 (6 bases). CDR3 length: 13 residues. Germline V lookup: CDR1 SGDLS, CDR2 YYNGEE. The V gene lost 1 base and the J gene lost 9 bases, with 11 bases spanning the gap.

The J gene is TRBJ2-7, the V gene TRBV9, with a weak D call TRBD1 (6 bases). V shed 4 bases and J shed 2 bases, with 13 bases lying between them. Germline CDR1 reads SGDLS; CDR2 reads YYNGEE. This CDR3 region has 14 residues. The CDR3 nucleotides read TGTGCCAGCAGCCTGAGACAGGCGCCCTACGAGCAGTACTTC. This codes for CASSLRQAPYEQYF.

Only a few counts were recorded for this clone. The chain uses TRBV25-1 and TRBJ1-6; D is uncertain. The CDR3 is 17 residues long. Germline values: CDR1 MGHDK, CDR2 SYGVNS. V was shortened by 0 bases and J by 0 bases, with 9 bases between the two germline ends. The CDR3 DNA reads TGTGCCAGCAGTGAATATCAGTTCAGCTCCTATAATTCACCCCTCCACTTT. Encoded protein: CASSEYQFSSYNSPLHF.

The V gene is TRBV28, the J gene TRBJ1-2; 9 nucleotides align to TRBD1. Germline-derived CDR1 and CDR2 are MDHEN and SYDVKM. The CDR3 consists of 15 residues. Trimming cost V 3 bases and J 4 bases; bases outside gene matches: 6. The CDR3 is CASSLGTGFGYGYTF. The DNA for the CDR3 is TGTGCCAGCAGTTTGGGGACAGGGTTCGGCTATGGCTACACCTTC.

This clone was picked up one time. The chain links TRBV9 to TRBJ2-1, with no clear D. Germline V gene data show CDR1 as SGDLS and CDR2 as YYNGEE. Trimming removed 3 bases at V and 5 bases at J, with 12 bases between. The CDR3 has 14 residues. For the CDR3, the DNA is TGTGCCAGCAGCGGGTACCTTAGAGACAATGAGCAGTTCTTC. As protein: CASSGYLRDNEQFF.